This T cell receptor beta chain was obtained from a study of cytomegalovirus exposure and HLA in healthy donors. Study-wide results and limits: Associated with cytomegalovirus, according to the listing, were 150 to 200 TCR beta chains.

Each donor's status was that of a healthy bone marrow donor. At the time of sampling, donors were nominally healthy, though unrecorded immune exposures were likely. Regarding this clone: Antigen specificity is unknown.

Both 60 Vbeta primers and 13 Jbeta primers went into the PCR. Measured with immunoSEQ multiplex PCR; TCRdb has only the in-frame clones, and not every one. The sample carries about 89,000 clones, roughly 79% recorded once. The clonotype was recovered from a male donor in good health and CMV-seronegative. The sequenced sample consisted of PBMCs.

This CDR3 reads CASSLVGTSGRAEDEQFF. The CDR3, as DNA: TGTGCCAGCAGCTTAGTTGGGACTAGCGGGAGGGCCGAGGATGAGCAGTTCTTC. The chain couples TRBV7-2 to TRBJ2-1, with 16 positions matching TRBD2. J lost 8 bases, V lost 1 base, and 8 bases had no gene match. Germline V gene data show CDR1 as SGHTA and CDR2 as FQGNSA. The CDR3 runs to 18 residues.